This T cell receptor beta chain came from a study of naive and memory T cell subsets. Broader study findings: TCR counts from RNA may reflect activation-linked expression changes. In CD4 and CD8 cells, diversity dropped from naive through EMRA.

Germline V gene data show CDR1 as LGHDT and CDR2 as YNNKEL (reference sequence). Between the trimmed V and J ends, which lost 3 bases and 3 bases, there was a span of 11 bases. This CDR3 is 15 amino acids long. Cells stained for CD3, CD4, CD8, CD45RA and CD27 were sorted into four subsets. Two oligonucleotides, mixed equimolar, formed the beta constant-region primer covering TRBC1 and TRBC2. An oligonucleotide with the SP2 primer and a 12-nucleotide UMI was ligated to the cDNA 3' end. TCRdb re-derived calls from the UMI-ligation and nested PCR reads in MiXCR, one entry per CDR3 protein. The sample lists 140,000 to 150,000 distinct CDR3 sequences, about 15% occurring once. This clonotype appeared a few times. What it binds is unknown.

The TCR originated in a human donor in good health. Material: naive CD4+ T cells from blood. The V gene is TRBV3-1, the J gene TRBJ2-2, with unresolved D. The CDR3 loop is CASSQGILDTGELFF. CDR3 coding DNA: TGTGCCAGCAGCCAGGGCATTTTGGACACCGGGGAGCTGTTTTTT.